These T cell receptor beta chains were read from a single sample in a study of blood T cell repertoires in COVID-19. Profiling relied on immunoSEQ multiplex PCR, and the TCRdb table lists in-frame clones only, not all of them. The sample lists approximately 120,000 clones, less than 85% occurring once. The specimen was peripheral blood. The receptors originated from a woman aged 55-75 years with acute or convalescent COVID-19. The CDR3 runs from the conserved cysteine through the conserved F or W. D genes are given only for firm matches. The size of a clone is reported for some rows only, either as once, few or many, or as a class for expanded clones.

v_gene	j_gene	d_gene	len	abundance	CDR3aa	CDR3nt
TRBV28	TRBJ1-6	TRBD1	14	-	CASSFLQGTSPLHF	TGTGCCAGCAGTTTTCTACAGGGGACTTCACCCCTCCACTTT
TRBV27	TRBJ1-5	-	16	-	CASSPWSGGSDQPQHF	TGTGCCAGCAGTCCCTGGAGCGGGGGCAGTGATCAGCCCCAGCATTTT
TRBV7-2	TRBJ2-4	-	14	-	CASSLGSGLNIQYF	TGTGCCAGCAGCTTAGGGTCGGGATTAAACATTCAGTACTTC
TRBV28	TRBJ1-2	-	12	once	CASTPEHGGYTF	TGTGCCAGCACCCCGGAACACGGGGGCTACACCTTC
TRBV27	TRBJ2-3	-	15	-	CASSFQGRLTDTQYF	TGTGCCAGCAGTTTCCAGGGGCGGCTCACAGATACGCAGTATTTT
TRBV19	TRBJ2-3	-	13	once	CATGGLSTDTQYF	TGTGCCACCGGAGGACTTTCCACAGATACGCAGTATTTT
TRBV9	TRBJ2-5	TRBD2	13	-	CASSGTSGETQYF	TGTGCCAGCAGCGGGACTAGTGGGGAGACCCAGTACTTC
TRBV28	TRBJ2-7	TRBD1	14	once	CASAGQGVSYEQYF	TGTGCCAGCGCCGGACAGGGGGTATCCTACGAGCAGTACTTC
TRBV20-1	TRBJ1-2	-	11	once	CSPQGIDGYTF	TGCAGTCCTCAGGGAATTGATGGCTACACCTTC
TRBV7-8	TRBJ2-1	-	11	-	CASSFGFEQFF	TGTGCCAGCAGCTTCGGTTTTGAGCAGTTCTTC
TRBV6-6	TRBJ2-1	TRBD2	15	-	CASSYSPSGYNEQFF	TGTGCCAGCAGTTACTCCCCTAGCGGTTACAATGAGCAGTTCTTC
TRBV11-1	TRBJ2-5	-	14	few	CASSPPRGRQTQYF	TGTGCCAGCAGCCCCCCCCGGGGGAGGCAGACCCAGTACTTC
TRBV3-1/TRBV3-2	TRBJ1-4	-	13	-	CASSQGELEKLFF	TGTGCCAGCAGCCAAGGTGAACTTGAAAAACTGTTTTTT
TRBV10-3	TRBJ1-4	TRBD1	15	-	CAISERGTGSEKLFF	TGTGCCATCAGTGAGCGGGGGACAGGGTCTGAAAAACTGTTTTTT
TRBV6-2/TRBV6-3	TRBJ2-7	TRBD1	20	-	CASSFALRGTGRRIAYEQYF	TGTGCCAGCAGTTTTGCCCTCAGAGGGACAGGGAGACGCATCGCCTACGAGCAGTACTTC
TRBV29-1	TRBJ1-5	-	14	-	CSVGGTGSGQPQHF	TGCAGCGTTGGGGGAACAGGGTCGGGTCAGCCCCAGCATTTT
TRBV5-5	TRBJ1-5	TRBD1	15	-	CASSIGQGSNQPQHF	TGTGCCAGCAGCATAGGACAGGGGAGCAATCAGCCCCAGCATTTT
TRBV7-3	TRBJ2-3	TRBD2	16	-	CASSSLGSGGADTQYF	TGTGCCAGCAGCTCTCTAGGTAGCGGGGGGGCAGATACGCAGTATTTT
TRBV28	TRBJ2-5	-	16	-	CASSSTDGRGVETQYF	TGTGCCAGCAGTTCAACGGACGGCCGGGGTGTAGAGACCCAGTACTTC
TRBV28	TRBJ1-1	-	14	-	CASSLSAELVEAFF	TGTGCCAGCAGTTTATCCGCGGAATTGGTTGAAGCTTTCTTT
TRBV28	TRBJ1-2	TRBD1	15	-	CASSFPTGLNYGYTF	TGTGCCAGCAGTTTCCCGACAGGGCTTAACTATGGCTACACCTTC
TRBV2	TRBJ1-5	-	12	-	CASGRSNQPQHF	TGTGCCAGCGGGAGGAGTAATCAGCCCCAGCATTTT
TRBV6-2/TRBV6-3	TRBJ1-1	-	12	few	CASSYVGVKAFF	TGTGCCAGCAGTTACGTCGGGGTTAAAGCTTTCTTT
TRBV6-1	TRBJ2-1	TRBD2	16	few	CASSGRRTRSYNEQFF	TGTGCCAGCAGTGGCCGACGGACTAGATCCTACAATGAGCAGTTCTTC
TRBV5-1	TRBJ2-1	-	15	-	CASSPQVGAYNEQFF	TGCGCCAGTAGTCCACAGGTTGGCGCCTACAATGAGCAGTTCTTC
TRBV6-6	TRBJ1-1	-	20	few	CASSQPIPARTVPMNTEAFF	TGTGCCAGCAGCCAACCAATCCCGGCCAGGACAGTACCCATGAACACTGAAGCTTTCTTT
TRBV5-6	TRBJ1-4	-	14	-	CASSPSVPPEKLFF	TGTGCCAGCAGCCCTAGCGTCCCCCCCGAAAAACTGTTTTTT
TRBV5-1	TRBJ1-2	-	14	-	CASSPEVTGEGYTF	TGCGCCAGCAGCCCGGAGGTGACCGGCGAGGGCTACACCTTC
TRBV6-5	TRBJ1-4	-	13	-	CASSLEGGEKLFF	TGTGCCAGCAGCCTGGAGGGGGGGGAAAAACTGTTTTTT